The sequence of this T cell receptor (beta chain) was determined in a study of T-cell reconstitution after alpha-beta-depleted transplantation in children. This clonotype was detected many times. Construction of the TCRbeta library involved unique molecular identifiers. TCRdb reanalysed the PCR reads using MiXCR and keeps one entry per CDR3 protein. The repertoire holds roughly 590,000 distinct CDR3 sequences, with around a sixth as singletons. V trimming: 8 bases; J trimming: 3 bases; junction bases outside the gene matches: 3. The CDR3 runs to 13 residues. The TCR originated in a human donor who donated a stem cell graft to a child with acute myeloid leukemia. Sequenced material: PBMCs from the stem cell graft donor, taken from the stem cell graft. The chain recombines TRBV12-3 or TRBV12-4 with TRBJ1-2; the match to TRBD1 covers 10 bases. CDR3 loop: CASLGQGDYGYTF. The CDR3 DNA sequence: TGTGCCAGCCTCGGACAGGGGGACTATGGCTACACCTTC.